This T cell receptor (beta chain) was identified during a study of vaccination effects on CD4 cells after COVID-19. The V end lost 4 bases, the J end lost 5 bases, and 15 bases lay between the germline ends. This CDR3 comprises 16 residues. Germline-derived CDR1 and CDR2 are SGHTA and FQGNSA. Sequencing used immunoSEQ multiplex PCR; TCRdb keeps in-frame clones, though not all of them. The top ten hold roughly a fifth of the sample, which has under 25,000 clones, around 75% seen once. CD4+ T cells specific for antigen were expanded with viral peptide pools by the ViraFEST assay before sequencing. At the end of about 10 days of culture, CD4+ T cells were isolated. Vaccinated recipients, who were negative for nucleocapsid antibodies, had no history of SARS-CoV-2 infection. Cultures used under 2.5 million PBMC per well, 9 to 10 IU/ml IL-2 and roughly 10 ug/ml peptides. As for this clone: Its antigen remains unknown.

The sequences come from CD4+ T cells from PBMCs cultured with HCoV-NL63 spike peptides, collected before COVID-19 vaccination. This TCR derives from a human donor who received a COVID-19 vaccine. The gene calls are TRBV7-2 and TRBJ1-6, with D perhaps matching TRBD1 (6 bases). DNA of the CDR3: TGTGCCAGCAGCTGGGGGCGGGGAGGGAATAATTCACCCCTCCACTTT. Translation: CASSWGRGGNNSPLHF.